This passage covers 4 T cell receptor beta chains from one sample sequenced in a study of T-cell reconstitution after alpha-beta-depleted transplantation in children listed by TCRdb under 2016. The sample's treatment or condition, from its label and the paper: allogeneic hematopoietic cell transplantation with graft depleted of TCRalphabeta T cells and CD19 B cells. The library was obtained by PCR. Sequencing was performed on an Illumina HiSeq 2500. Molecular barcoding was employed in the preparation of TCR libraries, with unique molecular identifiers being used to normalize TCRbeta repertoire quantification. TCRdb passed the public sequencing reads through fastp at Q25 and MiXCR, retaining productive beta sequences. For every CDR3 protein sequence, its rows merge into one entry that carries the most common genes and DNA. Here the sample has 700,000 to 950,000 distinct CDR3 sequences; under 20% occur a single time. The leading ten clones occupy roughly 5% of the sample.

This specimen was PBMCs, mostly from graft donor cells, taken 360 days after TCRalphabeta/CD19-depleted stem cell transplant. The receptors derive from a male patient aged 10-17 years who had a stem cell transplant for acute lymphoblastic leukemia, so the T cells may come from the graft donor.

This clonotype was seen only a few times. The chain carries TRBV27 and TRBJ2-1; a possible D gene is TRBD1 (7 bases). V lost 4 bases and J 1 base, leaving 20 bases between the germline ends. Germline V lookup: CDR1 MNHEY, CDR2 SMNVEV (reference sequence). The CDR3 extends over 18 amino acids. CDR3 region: CASSSSGQRVSSYNEQFF. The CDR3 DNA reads TGTGCCAGCAGTTCCTCGGGACAGCGGGTCAGTTCCTACAATGAGCAGTTCTTC.

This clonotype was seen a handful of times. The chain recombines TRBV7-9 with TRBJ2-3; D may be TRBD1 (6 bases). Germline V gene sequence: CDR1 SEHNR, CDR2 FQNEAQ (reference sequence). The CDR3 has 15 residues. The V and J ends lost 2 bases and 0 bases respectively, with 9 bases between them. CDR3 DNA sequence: TGTGCCAGCAGCTTAAAGGGGACAAGCACAGATACGCAGTATTTT. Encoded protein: CASSLKGTSTDTQYF.

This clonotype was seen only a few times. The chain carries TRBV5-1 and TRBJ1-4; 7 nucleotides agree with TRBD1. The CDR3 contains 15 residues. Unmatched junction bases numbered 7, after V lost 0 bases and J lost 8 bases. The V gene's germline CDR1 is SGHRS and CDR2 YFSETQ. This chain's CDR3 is CASSLAARGAEKLFF. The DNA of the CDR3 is TGCGCCAGCAGCTTGGCGGCCAGGGGGGCGGAAAAACTGTTTTTT.

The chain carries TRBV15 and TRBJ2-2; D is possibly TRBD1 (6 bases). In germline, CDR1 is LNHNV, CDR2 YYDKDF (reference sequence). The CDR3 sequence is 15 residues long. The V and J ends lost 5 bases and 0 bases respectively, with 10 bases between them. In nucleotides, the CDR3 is TGTGCCACCAGCGGGCGGACAGCGAACACCGGGGAGCTGTTTTTT. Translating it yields CATSGRTANTGELFF.